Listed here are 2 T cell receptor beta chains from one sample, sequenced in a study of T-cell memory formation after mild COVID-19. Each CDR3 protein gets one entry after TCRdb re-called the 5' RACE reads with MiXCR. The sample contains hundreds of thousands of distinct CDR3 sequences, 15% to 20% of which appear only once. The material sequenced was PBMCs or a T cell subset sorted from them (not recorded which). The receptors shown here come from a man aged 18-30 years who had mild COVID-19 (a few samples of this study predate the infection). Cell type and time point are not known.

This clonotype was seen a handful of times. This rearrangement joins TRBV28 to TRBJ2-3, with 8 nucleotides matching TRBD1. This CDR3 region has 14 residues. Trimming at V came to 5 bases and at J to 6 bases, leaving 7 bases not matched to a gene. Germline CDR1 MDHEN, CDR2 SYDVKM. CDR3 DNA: TGTGCCAGCAGTGCACCAGGGGGCGGCGATACGCAGTATTTT. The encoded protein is CASSAPGGGDTQYF.

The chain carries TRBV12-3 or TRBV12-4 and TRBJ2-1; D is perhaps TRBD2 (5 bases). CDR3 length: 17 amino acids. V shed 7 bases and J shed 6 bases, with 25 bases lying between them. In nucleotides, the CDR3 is TGTGCCAGCACCAACGGACGCAGGACTTCGATTCGCAATGAGCAGTTCTTC. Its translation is CASTNGRRTSIRNEQFF.